What follows is one TCR beta chain and its context. The data were obtained in a study of PD-L1 blockade in urothelial cancer. Study at large: About nine tenths of the roughly 30 patients were men who had bladder-origin urothelial cancer. T cells numbered a median of approximately 140,000 in the blood samples.

Regarding time point: pretreatment peripheral blood. The CDR3 spans 12 residues. The trim removed 6 bases at V and 9 bases at J, leaving 5 bases unmatched. From germline, CDR1 is MNHEY and CDR2 SVGAGI. Synthetic TCR analog templates were added to each PCR reaction. The protocol was immunoSEQ multiplex PCR, while the TCRdb copy is restricted to in-frame clones and leaves out a portion. There are 60,000 to 75,000 clones in the sample; approximately 83% occur only once, and about 15% lies in the top ten. V gene TRBV6-5 combines with J gene TRBJ2-1; 7 nucleotides line up with TRBD1. This TCR was recovered from a man in his sixties with urothelial cancer. Sequenced here: PBMCs, sampled around atezolizumab (anti-PD-L1) treatment. The CDR3 DNA reads TGTGCCAGCAGACTCGACAGGGCTGAGCAGTTCTTC. Encoded protein: CASRLDRAEQFF.